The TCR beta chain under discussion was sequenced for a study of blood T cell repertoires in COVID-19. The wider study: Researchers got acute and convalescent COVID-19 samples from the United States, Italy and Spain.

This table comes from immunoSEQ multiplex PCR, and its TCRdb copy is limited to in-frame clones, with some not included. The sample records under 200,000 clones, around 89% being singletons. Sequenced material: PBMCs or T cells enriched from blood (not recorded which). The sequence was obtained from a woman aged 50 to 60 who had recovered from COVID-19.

CDR3 sequence: CAWSVQGRSGYTF. The CDR3 region has the DNA TGTGCCTGGAGTGTACAGGGGAGGTCGGGCTACACCTTC. The chain uses TRBV30 and TRBJ1-2, with TRBD1 matching over 7 bases. Germline CDR1 is GTSNPN and CDR2 is SVGIG (reference sequence). The CDR3 has 13 amino acids. V was pared by 0 bases and J by 8 bases, with 6 bases of the junction left unmatched.